The rows below give T cell receptor beta chains drawn from one sample of a study of response to subunit inactivated influenza vaccine. MiXCR, applied by TCRdb to the RT-PCR reads, yields one record per CDR3 protein. The repertoire holds fewer than 400,000 distinct CDR3 sequences, around a fifth seen once, with about 10% in the top ten. The material was PBMCs from blood, obtained 21 months after vaccination. The receptors originated from a man aged 50 to 69 who received an inactivated influenza vaccine. CDR3s include the opening cysteine and the closing phenylalanine or tryptophan. Fields, in order: V gene, D gene, J gene, clone size, CDR3 DNA, CDR3 protein. A D gene is named only where the DNA matches it firmly. For some rows the clone size is stated as once, few or many, or as a class when expanded; others skip it.

TRBV6-2/TRBV6-3	TRBD1	TRBJ1-2	few	TGTGCCAGCAGCTCTCGGACAGGGCAAAACTATGGCTACACCTTC	CASSSRTGQNYGYTF
TRBV7-2	-	TRBJ2-5	-	TGTGCCAGCAGCTTCGGGGCAGGGTTGGGAGAGACCCAGTACTTC	CASSFGAGLGETQYF
TRBV2	-	TRBJ2-5	-	TGTGCCAGCTTGGTACAAGAGACCCAGTACTTC	CASLVQETQYF
TRBV11-3	-	TRBJ1-4	many	TGTGCCAGCAGCCATTACGCGACGGTCAGAGGAGAAAAACTGTTTTTT	CASSHYATVRGEKLFF
TRBV5-6	TRBD2	TRBJ2-7	-	TGTGCCAGCAGCTTGGGACTAGCGCCCTACGAGCAGTACTTC	CASSLGLAPYEQYF
TRBV28	TRBD1	TRBJ1-2	few	TGTGCCAGCAGTTTGTGGACAGGGGGATCTAACTATGGCTACACCTTC	CASSLWTGGSNYGYTF
TRBV29-1	-	TRBJ1-3	many	TGCAGCGTTGAAAGGTTCACTGGAAACACCATATATTTT	CSVERFTGNTIYF
TRBV5-1	-	TRBJ2-1	-	TGCGCCAGCGGGCGAACAAACAATGAGCAGTTCTTC	CASGRTNNEQFF
TRBV19	-	TRBJ1-5	few	TGTGCCAGTAGTATCGTAGGGGGGCTTAGCAATCAGCCCCAGCATTTT	CASSIVGGLSNQPQHF
TRBV5-1	-	TRBJ1-1	few	TGCGCCAGCAGCTTCACTAGCCCTGGAAACACTGAAGCTTTCTTT	CASSFTSPGNTEAFF
TRBV4-3	-	TRBJ2-2	few	TGCGCCAGCAGCCAAGAGCACAGACGAGCCACCGGGGAGCTGTTTTTT	CASSQEHRRATGELFF
TRBV7-2	TRBD1	TRBJ1-3	-	TGTGCCAGCAGCTTCAGGGGGGACAACACCATATATTTT	CASSFRGDNTIYF
TRBV20-1	-	TRBJ1-2	few	TGCAGTGCTAGGAGGTTCGGGGGAGGCTATGGCTACACCTTC	CSARRFGGGYGYTF
TRBV4-3	-	TRBJ2-1	-	TGCGCCAGCAGCCACACTCGTACTTCCTACAATGAGCAGTTCTTC	CASSHTRTSYNEQFF
TRBV18	-	TRBJ2-1	few	TGTGCCAGCTCACCGTCCCCATCGGGTCTCCGGAATGAGCAGTTCTTC	CASSPSPSGLRNEQFF
TRBV11-2	TRBD1	TRBJ1-1	-	TGTGCCAGCGGCGGTCTAAGGACAGGGATGAACACTGAAGCTTTCTTT	CASGGLRTGMNTEAFF
TRBV18	-	TRBJ1-6	-	TGTGCCAGCTCCCCGTCAGGGTCCAGGAATTCACCCCTCCACTTT	CASSPSGSRNSPLHF
TRBV2	-	TRBJ1-4	few	TGTGCCAGCAGCGGGGGGCGAGAAAAACTGTTTTTT	CASSGGREKLFF
TRBV29-1	-	TRBJ1-4	few	TGCAGCGCCCGGGGACACCCTAATGAAAAACTGTTTTTT	CSARGHPNEKLFF
TRBV5-1	TRBD1	TRBJ2-5	few	TGCGCCAGCAGCCCAGGGTACAGGGGGCGCCTGTTAGAGACCCAGTACTTC	CASSPGYRGRLLETQYF
TRBV7-2	-	TRBJ1-1	-	TGTGCCAGCAGCAGGGGGACACGCGACACTGAAGCTTTCTTT	CASSRGTRDTEAFF
TRBV4-3	TRBD1	TRBJ2-6	-	TGCGCCAGCAGCCAAGATCCTTCCGGGACAGGTAGTTTTGGGGCCAACGTCCTGACTTTC	CASSQDPSGTGSFGANVLTF
TRBV10-2	-	TRBJ2-2	-	TGCGCCACCAGGAAGGACAGGAACACCGGGGAGCTGTTTTTT	CATRKDRNTGELFF
TRBV2	-	TRBJ2-7	-	TGTGCCAGCACGGGCTCCTACGAGCAGTACTTC	CASTGSYEQYF
TRBV4-3	-	TRBJ2-7	few	TGCGCCAGCAGCCAAGTTGCAGGGACCTACGAGCAGTACTTC	CASSQVAGTYEQYF
TRBV5-1	-	TRBJ1-4	-	TGCGCCAGCAGCCCCGGTGAAAGGAGCGGCCCAACTAATGAAAAACTGTTTTTT	CASSPGERSGPTNEKLFF
TRBV29-1	TRBD2	TRBJ2-1	-	TGCAGCGTTCCTCAGGGGACTAGCGGGGGGGCGACAGCCTACAATGAGCAGTTCTTC	CSVPQGTSGGATAYNEQFF
TRBV7-9	-	TRBJ2-7	-	TGTGCCAGCAGCTCACCCGCGGGCTACGAGCAGTACTTC	CASSSPAGYEQYF
TRBV12-3/TRBV12-4	TRBD1	TRBJ2-5	few	TGTGCCAGCAGTCCCGCGGGACAGGGGACCACACGGTACTTC	CASSPAGQGTTRYF
TRBV7-9	-	TRBJ1-4	-	TGTGCCAGCAGCCACGAATTAATTACGCCGGGGGGAAAACTGTTTTTT	CASSHELITPGGKLFF
TRBV20-1	-	TRBJ1-4	few	TGCAGTGCTAGTCCAGGGGTGAATGAAAAACTGTTTTTT	CSASPGVNEKLFF
TRBV29-1	TRBD1	TRBJ1-2	-	TGCAGCGTTGAAGACTGGACAGGGAATGGCTACACCTTC	CSVEDWTGNGYTF
TRBV12-3/TRBV12-4	TRBD1	TRBJ2-7	-	TGTGCCAGCAGTCCGACGGACAGGGGTGGATACGAGCAGTACTTC	CASSPTDRGGYEQYF
TRBV7-9	-	TRBJ1-4	few	TGTGCCTGCCGTCCAGGGGTGGTTGAAAAACTGTTTTTT	CACRPGVVEKLFF
TRBV15	TRBD1	TRBJ1-2	many	TGTGCCACCAGCACATCCGGGACAGTAGGAGTGATGAGTGGCTACACCTTC	CATSTSGTVGVMSGYTF
TRBV6-5	-	TRBJ2-1	few	TGTGCCAGCAGTTACCAGGGATCTGAGCAGTTCTTC	CASSYQGSEQFF
TRBV5-1	-	TRBJ2-3	-	TGCGCCAGCAGGGAAGGGAGCACAGATACGCAGTATTTT	CASREGSTDTQYF
TRBV12-3/TRBV12-4	-	TRBJ1-6	-	TGTGCCAGCAGTTTAGGGAGGGGAATTTATAATTCACCCCTCCACTTT	CASSLGRGIYNSPLHF
TRBV21-1	-	TRBJ2-6	few	TGTGCCAGCAGCAAACAGAGGGCAGGGATATCTGGGGCCAACGTCCTGACTTTC	CASSKQRAGISGANVLTF
TRBV6-5	-	TRBJ1-1	-	TGTGCCAGCAGTTACGCCTCGGTGACCGGGAACACTGAAGCTTTCTTT	CASSYASVTGNTEAFF
TRBV29-1	-	TRBJ1-2	-	TGCAGCGTTGGGGCCCGGGGTAGGAGGGATGGCTACACCTTC	CSVGARGRRDGYTF
TRBV5-1	-	TRBJ1-3	many	TGCGCCAGCAGCTTGGCGGTTGGAAACACCATATATTTT	CASSLAVGNTIYF